The 20 T cell receptor beta chains below all came from one sample that was sequenced in a study of cytomegalovirus exposure and HLA in healthy donors. The PCR employed 60 Vbeta primers together with 13 Jbeta primers. Measured with immunoSEQ multiplex PCR; TCRdb has only the in-frame clones, and not every one. The listing contains roughly 120,000 clones. Sequencing used PBMCs. These receptors were taken from a man aged 25-45 years in good health and CMV-seronegative.

V usage is TRBV19 and J usage is TRBJ1-3; D call uncertain. CDR1 LNHDA and CDR2 SQIVND come from the germline V gene (reference sequence). The germline V and J ends were trimmed by 8 bases and 4 bases, with 18 bases remaining between them. This CDR3 has 15 residues. This chain's CDR3 is CASDWTSATGNTIYF. The CDR3 nucleotides read TGTGCCAGTGATTGGACTTCCGCGACGGGAAACACCATATATTTT.

The chain employs TRBV11-1 and TRBJ2-2, with 10 bases that match TRBD2. The CDR3 runs 15 residues. J gave up 2 bases and V 5 bases, and 2 bases lay outside the gene matches. Germline V lookup: CDR1 SGHAT, CDR2 FQDESV (reference sequence). CDR3 in amino acids: CASSRTSGNTGELFF. The CDR3 nucleotides read TGTGCCAGCAGCCGGACTAGCGGAAACACCGGGGAGCTGTTTTTT.

This chain connects TRBV5-1 to TRBJ2-1, with 9 bases identical to TRBD1. This CDR3 has 15 residues. With V trimmed by 4 bases and J by 5 bases, 7 bases remained unmatched. CDR1 SGHRS and CDR2 YFSETQ come from the germline V gene. This chain's CDR3 is CASSEQGAADNEQFF. The DNA for the CDR3 is TGCGCCAGCAGCGAACAGGGGGCTGCGGACAATGAGCAGTTCTTC.

CDR3 DNA sequence: TGTGCCAGTAGTTATCCCGGGACAGGGGGCAATCGACAGCCCCAGCATTTT. It codes for CASSYPGTGGNRQPQHF. The rearrangement links TRBV19 to TRBJ1-5; 12 nucleotides line up with TRBD1. V lost 5 bases and J lost 7; bases outside the gene matches: 12. This CDR3 comprises 17 residues. The V gene's germline CDR1 is LNHDA and CDR2 SQIVND (reference sequence).

V gene TRBV6-6 combines with J gene TRBJ1-2, with 12 nucleotides matching TRBD1. Per germline, CDR1 MNHNY and CDR2 SVGAGI (reference sequence). The junction had 1 base not matched to a gene; V was cut back by 2 bases and J by 3 bases. This CDR3 region has 15 residues. CDR3: CASSYGTGGDYGYTF. DNA for the CDR3: TGTGCCAGCAGTTACGGGACAGGGGGCGACTATGGCTACACCTTC.

The chain employs TRBV5-4 and TRBJ2-5; TRBD2 matches 15 bases. The J call is uncertain, as TRBJ2-7 better fits the DNA end. The CDR3 is 16 residues long. Germline V gives CDR1 SGHNT, CDR2 YYREEE (reference sequence). The CDR3 bases are TGTGCCAGCAGCATCGGGACTAGCGGGGGGCCCTACGAGCAGTACTTC. It codes for CASSIGTSGGPYEQYF.

The chain recombines TRBV6-5 with TRBJ2-3; D is possibly TRBD2 (6 bases). There are 15 residues in the CDR3. V shed 6 bases and J shed 0 bases, with 13 bases lying between them. Germline values: CDR1 MNHEY, CDR2 SVGAGI. The CDR3 here is CASRRGLKSTDTQYF. The DNA of the CDR3 is TGTGCCAGCAGGAGGGGACTTAAAAGCACAGATACGCAGTATTTT.

V gene TRBV11-2 combines with J gene TRBJ2-7; 9 positions agree with TRBD1. From germline, CDR1 is SGHAT and CDR2 FQNNGV. This CDR3 is built from 14 residues. V lost 3 bases and J lost 1; bases outside the gene matches: 1. CDR3 loop: CASSLGTGSYEQYF. The CDR3 nucleotides read TGTGCCAGCAGCTTGGGGACAGGGTCCTACGAGCAGTACTTC.

The CDR3 loop reads CASSLEPAGVTEAFF. Here the CDR3 DNA reads TGCGCCAGCAGCTTGGAACCGGCAGGGGTCACTGAAGCTTTCTTT. The chain couples TRBV5-1 to TRBJ1-1, with D possibly TRBD1 on 6 matching bases. The CDR3 consists of 15 residues. V lost 0 bases and J lost 4, with 13 bases in between. Looked up from germline, CDR1 is SGHRS and CDR2 is YFSETQ. Variable domain in full (rest from reference TRBV5-1 and TRBJ1-1): KAGVTQTPRYLIKTRGQQVTLSCSPISGHRSVSWYQQTPGQGLQFLFEYFSETQRNKGNFPGRFSGRQFSNSRSEMNVSTLELGDSALYLCASSLEPAGVTEAFFGQGTRLTVV.

On this clone: A junction end diverges from the germline sequence, so it may reflect a read error. This chain joins TRBV2 and TRBJ2-7, with 9 positions matching TRBD1. The germline gives CDR1 SNHLY, CDR2 FYNNEI. The CDR3 has 14 residues. The CDR3: CASWEGTGSSEQYF. CDR3 DNA: TGTGCCAGCTGGGAAGGGACAGGGTCCTCCGAGCAGTACTTC.

This sequence joins TRBV7-9 and TRBJ1-5; D may be TRBD1 (5 bases). The V gene lost 2 bases and the J gene lost 5 bases, with 7 bases spanning the gap. CDR3 size: 13 residues. Germline assignment: CDR1 SEHNR and CDR2 FQNEAQ (reference sequence). The CDR3 reads CASSLRGDQPQHF. CDR3 sequence (DNA): TGTGCCAGCAGCTTACGGGGGGATCAGCCCCAGCATTTT.

V gene TRBV11-2 combines with J gene TRBJ2-1; TRBD1 agrees at 8 bases. The CDR3 totals 14 residues. Germline V gene data show CDR1 as SGHAT and CDR2 as FQNNGV. Trimming took 5 bases from V and 8 from J; bases not matched to a gene: 8. The CDR3 loop is CASSPMTGVHEQFF. The CDR3 nucleotides read TGTGCCAGCAGCCCGATGACAGGGGTCCATGAGCAGTTCTTC. Looking up the rest from reference TRBV11-2 and TRBJ2-1 gives the full variable domain: EAGVAQSPRYKIIEKRQSVAFWCNPISGHATLYWYQQILGQGPKLLIQFQNNGVVDDSQLPKDRFSAERLKGVDSTLKIQPAKLEDSAVYLCASSPMTGVHEQFFGPGTRLTVL.

The chain carries TRBV21-1 and TRBJ1-2; the table gives TRBD1 as D, unverified against the DNA. TRBV21-1 is a pseudogene locus. This CDR3 spans 15 amino acids. In DNA form, the CDR3 reads TGTGCCAGCAGCCAAAGACAGGGACACAACTATGGCTACACCTTC. This codes for CASSQRQGHNYGYTF.

The chain employs TRBV4-3 and TRBJ1-4; D is unclear. The ends were cut back, 4 bases at V and 7 bases at J, with 16 bases in the middle. The CDR3 has 15 amino acids. Germline values: CDR1 LGHNA, CDR2 YSLEER. CDR3 region: CASSLATGLGEKLFF. CDR3 DNA sequence: TGCGCCAGCAGCCTAGCAACCGGGTTGGGTGAAAAACTGTTTTTT.

The V call is TRBV5-1, the J call TRBJ2-3; TRBD2 aligns across 8 bases. CDR3 length: 16 amino acids. The junction had 7 bases not matched to a gene; V was cut back by 4 bases and J by 0 bases. The germline V gene encodes CDR1 SGHRS and CDR2 YFSETQ. CDR3 amino acids: CASSNRGGTSTDTQYF. CDR3 nucleotides: TGCGCCAGCAGCAATCGCGGGGGGACCAGCACAGATACGCAGTATTTT.

V and J are TRBV18 and TRBJ1-3, with D unclear. V lost 0 bases, J lost 2 bases, and 8 bases lay in between. This CDR3 is built from 15 residues. CDR1 and CDR2 from the germline V gene are KGHSH and LQKENI. CDR3 amino acids: CASSPPWGAGNTIYF. CDR3 DNA: TGTGCCAGCTCACCACCGTGGGGAGCTGGAAACACCATATATTTT. Full variable domain (outside the CDR3, taken from reference TRBV18 and TRBJ1-3): NAGVMQNPRHLVRRRGQEARLRCSPMKGHSHVYWYRQLPEEGLKFMVYLQKENIIDESGMPKERFSAEFPKEGPSILRIQQVVRGDSAAYFCASSPPWGAGNTIYFGEGSWLTVV.

The chain couples TRBV28 to TRBJ2-2; possible D gene TRBD2, 6 bases. Germline V gene lookup returns CDR1 MDHEN and CDR2 SYDVKM. The CDR3 is made up of 15 amino acids. Trimming removed 6 bases from V and 5 bases from J, with 16 bases in between. CDR3 residues: CASRTGTLHTGELFF. In DNA, the CDR3 is TGTGCCAGCAGAACCGGGACTCTACATACCGGGGAGCTGTTTTTT. Looking up the rest from reference TRBV28 and TRBJ2-2 gives the full variable domain: DVKVTQSSRYLVKRTGEKVFLECVQDMDHENMFWYRQDPGLGLRLIYFSYDVKMKEKGDIPEGYSVSREKKERFSLILESASTNQTSMYLCASRTGTLHTGELFFGEGSRLTVL.

The chain combines TRBV19 with TRBJ1-5; D remains ambiguous. Germline loops: CDR1 LNHDA, CDR2 SQIVND (reference sequence). The germline V and J ends were trimmed by 5 bases and 3 bases, with 14 bases remaining between them. CDR3 length equals 15 residues. Here the CDR3 reads CASSQVAGDNQPQHF. DNA of the CDR3: TGTGCCAGTAGTCAGGTCGCCGGGGACAATCAGCCCCAGCATTTT. The full variable domain, rest sourced from reference TRBV19 and TRBJ1-5, is DGGITQSPKYLFRKEGQNVTLSCEQNLNHDAMYWYRQDPGQGLRLIYYSQIVNDFQKGDIAEGYSVSREKKESFPLTVTSAQKNPTAFYLCASSQVAGDNQPQHFGDGTRLSIL.

This sequence joins TRBV6-6 and TRBJ1-2, with D possibly being TRBD1 (5 bases). The V gene lost 6 bases and the J gene lost 4 bases, with 15 bases spanning the gap. CDR3 size: 14 residues. CDR1 and CDR2 (germline): MNHNY, SVGAGI (reference sequence). The chain's CDR3 is CASRNHDSAYGYTF. The CDR3 DNA reads as TGTGCCAGCAGGAACCACGACAGCGCCTATGGCTACACCTTC.

The rearrangement joins TRBV19 to TRBJ2-1; no clear D. Germline V CDR1 and CDR2: LNHDA, SQIVND (reference sequence). The CDR3 has 15 amino acids. The ends were cut back, 6 bases at V and 0 bases at J, with 12 bases in the middle. Here the CDR3 DNA reads TGTGCCAGTAGAGAAAGAGAATACTCCTACAATGAGCAGTTCTTC. Residues: CASREREYSYNEQFF.